Only a few counts were recorded for the clone carrying this T cell receptor beta chain. Per the authors' pipeline: Cell counts per sample came from amplifying reference gene primers. Clones were sequenced by immunoSEQ multiplex PCR, and TCRdb holds only the in-frame ones, with some missing. V, J and clone size derive from that table, while D and trimming were established from the DNA sequence. The top ten hold about 4.2% of the sample, which has 70,000 to 100,000 clones, about 80% seen once. The data stem from a study of blood T cell repertoires in COVID-19. Study at large: The study drew acute and convalescent COVID-19 samples from the United States, Italy and Spain. PBMCs, B-cell-depleted T cells, or T cells provided the cDNA or gDNA that made up the material.

The CDR3 length is 15 residues. V shed 2 bases and J shed 4 bases, with 14 bases lying between them. Germline CDR1 and CDR2: MNHEY and SVGAGI. This rearrangement joins TRBV6-5 to TRBJ1-1; tentatively, D is TRBD1 (5 bases). The sequence was collected from a woman aged 50 to 60 with acute or convalescent COVID-19. Specimen: peripheral blood. CDR3 nucleotides: TGTGCCAGCAGTTACGGCACCGGGGGGGGCACTGAAGCTTTCTTT. Translating it yields CASSYGTGGGTEAFF.